The clone carrying this TCR beta chain was detected many times. The antigen is undetermined. The CDR3 has 15 amino acids. V gave up 6 bases and J gave up 0 bases; unmatched junction bases: 3. The TCR library protocol was used to attach unique molecular identifiers. These identifiers were attached to individual cDNA molecules. MiXCR, run by TCRdb on the 5' RACE reads, gives a single entry per CDR3 protein. This sample yields tens of thousands of distinct CDR3 sequences, of which over 5% are seen a single time; roughly 7.1% belongs to the top ten. The source of the sample is a study of early T cells in non-severe SARS-CoV-2 infection. About the research overall: The input, bulk RNA from unsorted whole blood, was sequenced, and chains were unpaired. Findings and caveats of the study: The VDJdb matching leaned toward anti-spike CD8 responses and overlooked private and CD4 specificities.

The rearrangement joins TRBV12-3 or TRBV12-4 to TRBJ2-1, with 9 bases aligning to TRBD1. Input material: whole blood. The clonotype originates from an adult who was a healthcare worker with PCR-confirmed SARS-CoV-2 infection or an uninfected control (not recorded which). CDR3 amino acids: CASRPTGGSYNEQFF. CDR3 nucleotide sequence: TGTGCCAGCAGACCGACAGGGGGCTCCTACAATGAGCAGTTCTTC.